The text below deals with one TCR beta chain. The sample holds one count of this clone. Its target antigen remains unknown. Qualities for individual bases were not recorded, and no much larger clone is one base off. This record comes from a study of blood T cell repertoires in COVID-19 (dated by TCRdb to 2020 to 2022). Describing the broader study: The collaborator samples originated in the United States, Italy and Spain and spanned the acute and convalescent phases of COVID-19. Deeply sampled blood TCRbeta repertoires from subjects exposed to, actively infected with, or recovered from COVID-19 were included in the dataset. The repertoires were made available in a free public database intended to serve as a resource for research on the immune response to SARS-CoV-2. The material from the prospective study consisted of cDNA or gDNA derived from T cells, B-cell-depleted T cells, or PBMCs. Nearly every sample came with metadata listing a de-identified subject ID, COVID-19 status, age in years and sex. Where available, HLA class I and class II types were taken from metadata supplied by the sample provider and were not determined by assay-based typing. The samples were drawn from the first 160 participants of the ongoing ImmuneRACE study and from more than 1,000 subjects provided by 6 global collaborators. Study-wide findings and limitations: Clinical and demographic metadata were provided uncurated, with the amount varying by source and participant.

TCRbeta CDR3 regions were amplified from genomic DNA using the immunoSEQ Assay, a bias-controlled multiplex PCR. The authors processed their data as follows. The number of nucleated cells in each sample was estimated by amplification of reference gene primers within the assay. To quantify the absolute abundance of each unique TCRbeta CDR3 rearrangement, sequence reads were collapsed and filtered. For each sample, productive Simpson clonality was calculated as the square root of Simpson's diversity index over productive rearrangements. TCRdb carries this immuneACCESS record with in-frame sequences only. Its versions omit some clonotypes, under half of them owing to an unresolved V gene in the studies checked, with the rest unexplained. V, J and clone size derive from that table, while D and trimming were established from the DNA sequence. The sample has 60,000 to 85,000 clones on record, 80% of them singletons. Roughly 18% of the sample rests with the top ten.

A second Seattle source provided samples from volunteer blood donors who had recovered from COVID-19. Collaborating institutions collected whole blood in K2EDTA tubes following their own protocols. For TCRbeta analysis, collaborators shipped samples in one of three forms: frozen whole blood, isolated PBMCs, or DNA extracted from either of those sample types. Including cysteine and phenylalanine, the CDR3 has 14 amino acids. The retained sequence is limited to the CDR3, 42 bases, with the frame set at the first base. From a lookup of the germline V gene, CDR1 and CDR2 are SGDLS and YYNGEE. Relative to germline, V is 0 bases shorter and J is 2 bases shorter, with 9 bases between their ends.

The TCR comes from a man between 65 and 85 years old who had recovered from COVID-19. The chain is assembled from TRBV9 and TRBJ2-7; D gene: possibly TRBD2, on 5 matching bases. The sequenced sample consisted of peripheral blood. The DNA is TGTGCCAGCAGCGTAGCTTGGGGAGCCTACGAGCAGTACTTC. It specifies CASSVAWGAYEQYF.